A single sample is the source of the 25 T cell receptor beta chains below, sequenced in a study of shared clonotypes between healthy human individuals. Assay: immunoSEQ multiplex PCR; the TCRdb copy retains only in-frame clones and omits some. The table shows about 2 million clones, with about 95% occurring only once. Positive CCR7 selection of CD45RO-negative cells yielded the naive CD8 cells, and terminally differentiated effector memory CD45RA+ cells were excluded. The specimen sequenced was naive CD8+ T cells sorted from blood. Receptors originate from a man in his late teens or twenties in good health.

About this clone itself: Other DNA sequences of this sample code for an identical CDR3. This chain connects TRBV11-2 to TRBJ2-7; D not certain. Trimming left V 1 base short and J 1 base short, with 8 bases between. The CDR3 covers 14 residues. The V gene's germline CDR1 is SGHAT and CDR2 FQNNGV. CDR3 in amino acids: CASSLGSGSYEQYF. The CDR3 DNA follows: TGTGCCAGCAGCTTAGGTTCCGGGTCCTACGAGCAGTACTTC.

This chain uses TRBV4-1 with TRBJ1-4, with D perhaps TRBD1 (5 bases). The CDR3 loop spans 15 amino acids. Germline V gene lookup returns CDR1 MGHRA and CDR2 YSYEKL. V shed 1 base and J shed 7 bases, with 13 bases lying between them. The CDR3 loop reads CASSQVEGVGEKLFF. As DNA, the CDR3 is TGCGCCAGCAGCCAAGTAGAAGGGGTGGGTGAAAAACTGTTTTTT.

The chain is built from TRBV6-4 and TRBJ1-1; D is possibly TRBD1 (5 bases). Trimming stripped 2 bases from V and 6 bases from J, with 10 bases between. The CDR3 has 13 amino acids. Germline V gene data show CDR1 as MRHNA and CDR2 as SNTAGT. The CDR3 spells CASSDGGQAEAFF. CDR3 bases: TGTGCCAGCAGTGACGGGGGTCAGGCTGAAGCTTTCTTT.

This clone appeared a single time. The chain carries TRBV9 and TRBJ2-2; no clear D. Trimming removed 0 bases from V and 0 bases from J, with 12 bases in between. This CDR3 has 17 residues. The germline V gene has CDR1 SGDLS and CDR2 YYNGEE. As DNA, the CDR3 is TGTGCCAGCAGCGTAGGGTTGGACCAGTCGAACACCGGGGAGCTGTTTTTT. Translation gives CASSVGLDQSNTGELFF.

V usage is TRBV27 and J usage is TRBJ2-2, with no clear D. V lost 2 bases, J lost 3 bases, and 10 bases lay in between. The germline V gene has CDR1 MNHEY and CDR2 SMNVEV (reference sequence). This CDR3 contains 15 residues. CDR3 in amino acids: CASSLVGSHTGELFF. In DNA form, the CDR3 reads TGTGCCAGCAGTTTAGTGGGTTCCCACACCGGGGAGCTGTTTTTT.

The chain recombines TRBV28 with TRBJ2-1; D uncertain. CDR3 length: 12 amino acids. Germline CDR1 and CDR2: MDHEN and SYDVKM. Trimming pared 3 bases from V and 7 bases from J, leaving 7 bases between. The CDR3 region has the DNA TGTGCCAGCAGTTTCCCGTGGAATGAGCAGTTCTTC. Amino acids: CASSFPWNEQFF.

This rearrangement joins TRBV27 to TRBJ2-7; D perhaps matches TRBD1 (6 bases). Between the trimmed V and J ends, which lost 5 bases and 2 bases, there was a span of 10 bases. CDR1 is MNHEY and CDR2 is SMNVEV in the germline V gene (reference sequence). The CDR3 is made up of 13 amino acids. CDR3 sequence reads: CASSHQGTYEQYF. The DNA of the CDR3 is TGTGCCAGCAGTCACCAGGGGACCTACGAGCAGTACTTC.

The chain combines TRBV7-2 with TRBJ2-1, with 12 bases aligning to TRBD2. V shed 5 bases and J 10 bases; nucleotides not matched to a gene: 12. CDR1 is SGHTA and CDR2 is FQGNSA in the germline V gene. The CDR3 is 16 residues long. The CDR3 is CASSVLLAGGTLEQFF. The DNA of the CDR3 is TGTGCCAGCAGCGTACTACTAGCGGGAGGTACATTAGAGCAGTTCTTC.

The chain employs TRBV5-6 and TRBJ2-7; D not certain. Germline V gives CDR1 SGHDT, CDR2 YYEEEE. The V gene lost 0 bases and the J gene lost 9 bases, with 13 bases spanning the gap. The CDR3 length is 13 residues. The CDR3 DNA sequence: TGTGCCAGCAGCTTGGGCGGCCTGATCGGGCAGTACTTC. This sequence encodes CASSLGGLIGQYF.

V is TRBV5-4 and J is TRBJ2-7, with a weak D call TRBD1 (6 bases). The CDR3 length is 14 residues. Deletions cut 0 bases from V and 6 bases from J, with 13 bases between. Germline CDR1 SGHNT, CDR2 YYREEE (reference sequence). CDR3 protein: CASSLDRAGVEQYF. Written as DNA, the CDR3 is TGTGCCAGCAGCTTGGACAGGGCAGGTGTCGAGCAGTACTTC. The full variable domain, completed using reference TRBV5-4 and TRBJ2-7, is ETGVTQSPTHLIKTRGQQVTLRCSSQSGHNTVSWYQQALGQGPQFIFQYYREEENGRGNFPPRFSGLQFPNYSSELNVNALELDDSALYLCASSLDRAGVEQYFGPGTRLTVT.

This clone is a singleton in its sample. V is TRBV7-9 and J is TRBJ2-7; possibly TRBD1 or TRBD2 for D (5 bases each). The CDR3 consists of 14 residues. Trimming left V 3 bases short and J 6 bases short, with 15 bases between. Germline CDR1 SEHNR, CDR2 FQNEAQ (reference sequence). The CDR3 coding sequence is TGTGCCAGCAGCTTGGATGTTTCAGGGAGCGAGCAGTACTTC. Amino acid sequence: CASSLDVSGSEQYF. Full variable domain (missing parts from reference TRBV7-9 and TRBJ2-7): DTGVSQNPRHKITKRGQNVTFRCDPISEHNRLYWYRQTLGQGPEFLTYFQNEAQLEKSRLLSDRFSAERPKGSFSTLEIQRTEQGDSAMYLCASSLDVSGSEQYFGPGTRLTVT.

The rearrangement links TRBV14 to TRBJ1-6; D is unclear. V was trimmed by 4 bases and J by 2 bases, leaving 6 bases between them. The CDR3 consists of 14 residues. Per germline, CDR1 SGHDN and CDR2 FVKESK. The CDR3 nucleotides read TGTGCCAGCAGCCTTGGGCCCTATAATTCACCCCTCCACTTT. It translates to CASSLGPYNSPLHF.

This clone was found once. V is TRBV7-2 and J is TRBJ2-6; D is perhaps TRBD2 (6 bases). The V end lost 7 bases, the J end lost 0 bases, and 13 bases lay between the germline ends. The germline V gene has CDR1 SGHTA and CDR2 FQGNSA. This CDR3 is 16 amino acids long. CDR3 protein: CASIPRRDSGANVLTF. The CDR3 bases are TGTGCCAGCATCCCCCGGAGGGACTCTGGGGCCAACGTCCTGACTTTC.

The J gene is TRBJ2-7, the V gene TRBV30, with 7 bases matching TRBD2. Germline loops: CDR1 GTSNPN, CDR2 SVGIG (reference sequence). V gave up 3 bases and J gave up 3 bases; unmatched junction bases: 11. The CDR3 has 15 residues. The CDR3 loop reads CAWREGLAEGYEQYF. The CDR3 DNA reads as TGTGCCTGGAGAGAGGGGCTAGCGGAGGGCTACGAGCAGTACTTC.

The chain is built from TRBV5-1 and TRBJ2-1; possibly TRBD2 for D (6 bases). Germline loops: CDR1 SGHRS, CDR2 YFSETQ. The CDR3 loop spans 16 amino acids. V was pared by 1 base and J by 7 bases, with 18 bases between. The CDR3 is CASSLNGLLARNEQFF. CDR3 DNA sequence: TGCGCCAGCAGCTTGAATGGATTACTAGCTAGAAATGAGCAGTTCTTC.

The gene calls are TRBV30 and TRBJ2-7, with 8 bases that match TRBD1. Per germline, CDR1 GTSNPN and CDR2 SVGIG (reference sequence). With V trimmed by 5 bases and J by 5 bases, 5 bases remained unmatched. The CDR3 contains 12 residues. The chain's CDR3 is CAWGQGLNEQYF. Here the CDR3 DNA reads TGTGCCTGGGGACAGGGTTTGAACGAGCAGTACTTC.

The sample holds one count of this clone. This chain joins TRBV25-1 and TRBJ2-7; TRBD1 matches at 8 bases. Germline CDR1 MGHDK, CDR2 SYGVNS. CDR3 length equals 14 residues. V shed 4 bases and J 0 bases; nucleotides not matched to a gene: 2. In DNA, the CDR3 is TGTGCCAGCAGTGCGGGGACAGGCTCCTACGAGCAGTACTTC. Its translation is CASSAGTGSYEQYF.

The chain employs TRBV30 and TRBJ2-1; 7 bases line up with TRBD2. V gave up 7 bases and J gave up 6 bases; unmatched junction bases: 6. Germline V gives CDR1 GTSNPN, CDR2 SVGIG (reference sequence). CDR3 length: 12 amino acids. CDR3 region: CASRDYGNEQFF. In DNA, the CDR3 is TGTGCCTCCCGGGACTATGGCAATGAGCAGTTCTTC.

This clone showed up just once. The V and J genes are TRBV5-4 and TRBJ1-1, with a possible D match to TRBD1 (6 bases). CDR3 length: 15 amino acids. The V gene's germline CDR1 is SGHNT and CDR2 YYREEE (reference sequence). V was clipped by 1 base and J by 4 bases, with 14 bases between them. The CDR3: CASSLLSGGRTEAFF. In DNA, the CDR3 is TGTGCCAGCAGCTTGCTATCGGGGGGGCGCACTGAAGCTTTCTTT.

The gene calls are TRBV27 and TRBJ2-1, with D unresolved. Trimming removed 3 bases at V and 3 bases at J, with 6 bases between. The CDR3 sequence is 13 residues long. CDR1 and CDR2 from the germline V gene are MNHEY and SMNVEV (reference sequence). The CDR3: CASSLNFYNEQFF. CDR3 coding DNA: TGTGCCAGCAGTTTGAACTTCTACAATGAGCAGTTCTTC.

To note about this clone: This sample includes further DNA sequences coding for the same CDR3. The gene calls are TRBV5-5 and TRBJ2-7, with D possibly matching TRBD2 (5 bases). Germline values: CDR1 SGHKS, CDR2 YYEKEE (reference sequence). V was shortened by 0 bases and J by 3 bases, with 7 bases between the two germline ends. The length of the CDR3 is 13 residues. The CDR3 bases are TGTGCCAGCAGCTTGGGCGGAGGCTACGAGCAGTACTTC. This gives the protein CASSLGGGYEQYF.

The rearrangement uses TRBV11-2 and TRBJ2-7; TRBD2 agrees at 9 bases. V shed 0 bases and J 7 bases; nucleotides not matched to a gene: 7. The CDR3 covers 15 residues. Germline V lookup: CDR1 SGHAT, CDR2 FQNNGV. The CDR3 nucleotides read TGTGCCAGCAGCTTAGAGGGACTAGCCTCGGGAGAGCAGTACTTC. Protein product: CASSLEGLASGEQYF. The whole variable domain, filled in from reference TRBV11-2 and TRBJ2-7, reads EAGVAQSPRYKIIEKRQSVAFWCNPISGHATLYWYQQILGQGPKLLIQFQNNGVVDDSQLPKDRFSAERLKGVDSTLKIQPAKLEDSAVYLCASSLEGLASGEQYFGPGTRLTVT.

The chain employs TRBV19 and TRBJ2-7; D unclear. Per the germline V gene, CDR1 is LNHDA and CDR2 is SQIVND (reference sequence). Trimming stripped 3 bases from V and 2 bases from J, with 8 bases between. This CDR3 is 13 amino acids long. The CDR3 sequence: CASSINGAYEQYF. The DNA for the CDR3 is TGTGCCAGTAGTATTAATGGGGCCTACGAGCAGTACTTC.

This sequence joins TRBV7-9 and TRBJ2-1, with TRBD1 matching over 8 bases. V gave up 5 bases and J gave up 4 bases; unmatched junction bases: 7. Germline values: CDR1 SEHNR, CDR2 FQNEAQ (reference sequence). CDR3 length: 15 residues. This chain's CDR3 is CASSPPGGGYNEQFF. CDR3 nucleotides: TGTGCCAGCAGCCCACCAGGGGGCGGGTACAATGAGCAGTTCTTC.

This clone was found once. The chain recombines TRBV7-9 with TRBJ1-1; D gene ambiguous. Germline CDR1 and CDR2: SEHNR and FQNEAQ (reference sequence). CDR3 length: 12 residues. V was trimmed by 6 bases and J by 8 bases, leaving 13 bases between them. The CDR3 here is CASSKPGTEAFF. The CDR3 nucleotides read TGTGCCAGCAGTAAGCCGGGCACAGAAGCTTTCTTT.